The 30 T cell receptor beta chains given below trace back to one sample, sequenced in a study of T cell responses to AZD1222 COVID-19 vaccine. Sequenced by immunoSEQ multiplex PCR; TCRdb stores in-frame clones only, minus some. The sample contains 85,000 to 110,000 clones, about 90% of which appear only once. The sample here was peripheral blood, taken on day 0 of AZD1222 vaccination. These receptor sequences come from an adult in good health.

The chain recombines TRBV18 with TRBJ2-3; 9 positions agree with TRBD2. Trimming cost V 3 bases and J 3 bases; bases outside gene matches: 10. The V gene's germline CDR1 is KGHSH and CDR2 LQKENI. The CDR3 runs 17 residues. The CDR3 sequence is CASSPRRAGGGTDTQYF. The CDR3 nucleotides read TGTGCCAGCTCACCCCGCAGAGCGGGGGGAGGAACAGATACGCAGTATTTT.

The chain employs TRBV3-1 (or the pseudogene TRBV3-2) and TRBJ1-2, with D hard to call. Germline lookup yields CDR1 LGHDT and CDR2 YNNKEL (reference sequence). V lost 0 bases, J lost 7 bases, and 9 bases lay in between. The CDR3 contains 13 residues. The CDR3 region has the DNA TGTGCCAGCAGCCAAGATTGGGGTTCTGGCTACACCTTC. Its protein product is CASSQDWGSGYTF.

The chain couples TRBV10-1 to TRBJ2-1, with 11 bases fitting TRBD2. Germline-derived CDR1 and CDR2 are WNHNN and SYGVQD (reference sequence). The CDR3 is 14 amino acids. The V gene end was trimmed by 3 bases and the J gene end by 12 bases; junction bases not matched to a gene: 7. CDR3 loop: CASSEIVAGGRQFF. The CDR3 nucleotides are TGCGCCAGCAGTGAAATAGTAGCGGGGGGGCGGCAGTTCTTC.

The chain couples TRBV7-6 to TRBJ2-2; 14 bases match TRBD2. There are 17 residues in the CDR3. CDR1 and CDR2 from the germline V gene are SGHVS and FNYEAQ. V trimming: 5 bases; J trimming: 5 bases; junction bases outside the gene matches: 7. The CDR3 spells CASSPRLAGGHTGELFF. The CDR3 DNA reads TGTGCCAGCAGCCCGCGACTAGCGGGGGGGCATACCGGGGAGCTGTTTTTT.

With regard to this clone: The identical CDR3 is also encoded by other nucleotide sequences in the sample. The CDR3 coding sequence is TGTGCCAGCAGCTTGGTAGGGGGAAGCACAGATACGCAGTATTTT. As protein: CASSLVGGSTDTQYF. The chain employs TRBV5-4 and TRBJ2-3, with D possibly TRBD1 on 6 matching bases. CDR1 is SGHNT, CDR2 YYREEE, per germline (reference sequence). The CDR3 runs to 15 residues. V lost 0 bases and J lost 0, with 8 bases in between.

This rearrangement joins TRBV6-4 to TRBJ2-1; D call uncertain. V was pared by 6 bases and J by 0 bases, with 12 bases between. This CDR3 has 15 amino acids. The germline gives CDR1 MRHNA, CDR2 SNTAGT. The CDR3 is CASSPAESSYNEQFF. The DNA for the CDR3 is TGTGCCAGCAGCCCGGCGGAAAGCTCCTACAATGAGCAGTTCTTC.

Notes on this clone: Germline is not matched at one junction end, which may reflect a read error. In DNA form, the CDR3 reads TGTGCCAGCAGCCAGCGCCACTCCTCCGAGCAGTACTTC. Translation gives CASSQRHSSEQYF. This rearrangement joins TRBV7-2 to TRBJ2-7, with D hard to call. CDR1 and CDR2 from the germline V gene are SGHTA and FQGNSA. The CDR3 covers 13 residues.

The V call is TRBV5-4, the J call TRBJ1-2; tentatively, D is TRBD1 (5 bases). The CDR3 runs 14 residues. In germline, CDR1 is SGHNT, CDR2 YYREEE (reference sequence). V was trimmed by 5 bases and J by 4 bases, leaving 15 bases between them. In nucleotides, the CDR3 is TGTGCCAGCAGTCCTTGGGGGGACCTCTATGGCTACACCTTC. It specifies CASSPWGDLYGYTF. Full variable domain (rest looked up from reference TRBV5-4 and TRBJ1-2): ETGVTQSPTHLIKTRGQQVTLRCSSQSGHNTVSWYQQALGQGPQFIFQYYREEENGRGNFPPRFSGLQFPNYSSELNVNALELDDSALYLCASSPWGDLYGYTFGSGTRLTVV.

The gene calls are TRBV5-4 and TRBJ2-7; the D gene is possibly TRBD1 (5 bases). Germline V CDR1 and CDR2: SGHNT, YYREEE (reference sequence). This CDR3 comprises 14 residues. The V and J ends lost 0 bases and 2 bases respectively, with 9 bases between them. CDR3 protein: CASSLGWGTYEQYF. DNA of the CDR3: TGTGCCAGCAGCTTGGGATGGGGCACCTACGAGCAGTACTTC.

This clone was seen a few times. CDR3 in amino acids: CASSLSGLGSNQPQHF. Here the CDR3 DNA reads TGTGCCAGCAGCTTATCCGGCCTCGGGAGCAATCAGCCCCAGCATTTT. This sequence joins TRBV7-2 and TRBJ1-5; D gene unclear. Trimming took 2 bases from V and 1 from J, leaving 12 bases between them. CDR3 length equals 16 residues. Germline V gene lookup returns CDR1 SGHTA and CDR2 FQGNSA. Full variable domain (remainder filled in from reference TRBV7-2 and TRBJ1-5): GAGVSQSPSNKVTEKGKDVELRCDPISGHTALYWYRQSLGQGLEFLIYFQGNSAPDKSGLPSDRFSAERTGGSVSTLTIQRTQQEDSAVYLCASSLSGLGSNQPQHFGDGTRLSIL.

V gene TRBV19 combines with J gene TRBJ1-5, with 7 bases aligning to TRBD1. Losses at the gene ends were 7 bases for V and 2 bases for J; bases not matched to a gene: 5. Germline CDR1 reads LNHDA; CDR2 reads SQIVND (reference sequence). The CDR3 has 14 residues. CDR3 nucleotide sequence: TGTGCCAGTAAATACGGGACAGGCAATCAGCCCCAGCATTTT. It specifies CASKYGTGNQPQHF.

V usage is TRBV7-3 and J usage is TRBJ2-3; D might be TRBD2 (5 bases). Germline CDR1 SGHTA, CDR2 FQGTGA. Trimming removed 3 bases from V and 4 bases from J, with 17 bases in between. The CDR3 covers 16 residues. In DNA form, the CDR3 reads TGTGCCAGCAGCTTTGATACGGGGAGCACCGCAGATACGCAGTATTTT. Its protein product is CASSFDTGSTADTQYF.

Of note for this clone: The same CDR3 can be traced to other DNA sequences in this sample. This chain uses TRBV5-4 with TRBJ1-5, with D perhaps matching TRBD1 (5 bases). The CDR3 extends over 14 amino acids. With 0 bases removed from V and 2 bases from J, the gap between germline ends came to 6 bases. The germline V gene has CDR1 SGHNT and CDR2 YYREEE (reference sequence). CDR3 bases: TGTGCCAGCAGCTTGGCGGGGGGCAATCAGCCCCAGCATTTT. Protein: CASSLAGGNQPQHF.

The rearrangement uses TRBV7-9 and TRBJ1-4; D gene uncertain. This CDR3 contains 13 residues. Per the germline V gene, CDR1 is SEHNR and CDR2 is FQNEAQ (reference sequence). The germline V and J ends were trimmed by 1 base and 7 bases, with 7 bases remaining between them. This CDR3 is CASSLDVVEKLFF. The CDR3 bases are TGTGCCAGCAGCTTAGATGTTGTTGAAAAACTGTTTTTT.

The CDR3 is CAWSTGTTEAFF. In DNA form, the CDR3 reads TGTGCCTGGAGTACAGGCACTACTGAAGCTTTCTTT. V and J are TRBV30 and TRBJ1-1; the D gene is possibly TRBD1 (5 bases). Trimming pared 2 bases from V and 5 bases from J, leaving 9 bases between. This CDR3 spans 12 amino acids. Germline V CDR1 and CDR2: GTSNPN, SVGIG (reference sequence). The whole variable domain, filled in from reference TRBV30 and TRBJ1-1, reads SQTIHQWPATLVQPVGSPLSLECTVEGTSNPNLYWYRQAAGRGLQLLFYSVGIGQISSEVPQNLSASRPQDRQFILSSKKLLLSDSGFYLCAWSTGTTEAFFGQGTRLTVV.

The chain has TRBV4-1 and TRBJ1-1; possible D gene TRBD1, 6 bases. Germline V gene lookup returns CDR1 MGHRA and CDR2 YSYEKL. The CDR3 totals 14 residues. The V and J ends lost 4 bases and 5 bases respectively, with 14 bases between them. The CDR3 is CASSPAQGRTEAFF. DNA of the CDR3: TGCGCCAGCAGCCCTGCACAGGGAAGGACTGAAGCTTTCTTT.

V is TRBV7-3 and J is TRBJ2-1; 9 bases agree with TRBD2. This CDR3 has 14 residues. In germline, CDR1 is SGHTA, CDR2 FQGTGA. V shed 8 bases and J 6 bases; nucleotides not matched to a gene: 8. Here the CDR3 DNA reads TGTGCCAGCCTCACGCAGCGGGGGGTCAATGAGCAGTTCTTC. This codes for CASLTQRGVNEQFF. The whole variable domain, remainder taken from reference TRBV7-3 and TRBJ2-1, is GAGVSQTPSNKVTEKGKYVELRCDPISGHTALYWYRQSLGQGPEFLIYFQGTGAADDSGLPNDRFFAVRPEGSVSTLKIQRTERGDSAVYLCASLTQRGVNEQFFGPGTRLTVL.

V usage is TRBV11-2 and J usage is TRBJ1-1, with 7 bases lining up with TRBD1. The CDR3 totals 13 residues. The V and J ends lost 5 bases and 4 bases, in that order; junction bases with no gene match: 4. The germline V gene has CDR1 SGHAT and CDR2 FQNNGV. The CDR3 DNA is TGTGCCAGCAGCCACAGGGGAAGCACTGAAGCTTTCTTT. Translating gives CASSHRGSTEAFF.

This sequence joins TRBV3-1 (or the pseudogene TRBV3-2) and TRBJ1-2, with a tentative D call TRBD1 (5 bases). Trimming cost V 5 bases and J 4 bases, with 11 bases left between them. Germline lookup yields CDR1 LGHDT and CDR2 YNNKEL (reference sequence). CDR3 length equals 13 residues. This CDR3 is CASSLTEGYGYTF. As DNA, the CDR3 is TGTGCCAGCAGCTTGACAGAGGGCTATGGCTACACCTTC.

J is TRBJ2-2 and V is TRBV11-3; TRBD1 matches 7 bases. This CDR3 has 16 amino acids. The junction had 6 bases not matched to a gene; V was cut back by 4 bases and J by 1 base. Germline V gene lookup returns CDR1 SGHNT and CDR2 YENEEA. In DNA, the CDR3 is TGTGCCAGCAGCTCCTCCGGGACAGTGAACACCGGGGAGCTGTTTTTT. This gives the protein CASSSSGTVNTGELFF. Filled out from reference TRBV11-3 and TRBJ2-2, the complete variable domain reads EAGVVQSPRYKIIEKKQPVAFWCNPISGHNTLYWYLQNLGQGPELLIRYENEEAVDDSQLPKDRFSAERLKGVDSTLKIQPAELGDSAVYLCASSSSGTVNTGELFFGEGSRLTVL.

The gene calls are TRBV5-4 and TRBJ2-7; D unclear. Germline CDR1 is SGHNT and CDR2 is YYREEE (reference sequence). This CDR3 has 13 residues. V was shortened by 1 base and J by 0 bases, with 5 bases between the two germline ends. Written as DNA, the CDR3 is TGTGCCAGCAGCTTGTTTGGCTCCTACGAGCAGTACTTC. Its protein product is CASSLFGSYEQYF. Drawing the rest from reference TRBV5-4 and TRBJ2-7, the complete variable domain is ETGVTQSPTHLIKTRGQQVTLRCSSQSGHNTVSWYQQALGQGPQFIFQYYREEENGRGNFPPRFSGLQFPNYSSELNVNALELDDSALYLCASSLFGSYEQYFGPGTRLTVT.

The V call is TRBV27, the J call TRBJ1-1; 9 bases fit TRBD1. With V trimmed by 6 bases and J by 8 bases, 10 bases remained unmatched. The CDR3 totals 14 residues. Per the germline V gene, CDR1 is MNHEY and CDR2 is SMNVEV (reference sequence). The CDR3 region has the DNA TGTGCCAGCAGGGGTGGACAGGGGAGGTTCGAAGCTTTCTTT. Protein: CASRGGQGRFEAFF.

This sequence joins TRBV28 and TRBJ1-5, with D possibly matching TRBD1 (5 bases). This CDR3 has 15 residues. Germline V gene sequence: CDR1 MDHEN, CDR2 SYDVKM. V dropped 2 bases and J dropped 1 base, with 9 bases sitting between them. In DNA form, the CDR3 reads TGTGCCAGCAGTTTAGACAGAACGAGCAATCAGCCCCAGCATTTT. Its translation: CASSLDRTSNQPQHF.

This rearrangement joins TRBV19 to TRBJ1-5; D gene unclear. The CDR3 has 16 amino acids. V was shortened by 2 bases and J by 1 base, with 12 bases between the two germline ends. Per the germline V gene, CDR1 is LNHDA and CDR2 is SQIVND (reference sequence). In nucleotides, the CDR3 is TGTGCCAGTAGTATAAGTGGGAGGTTCAGCAATCAGCCCCAGCATTTT. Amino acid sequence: CASSISGRFSNQPQHF.

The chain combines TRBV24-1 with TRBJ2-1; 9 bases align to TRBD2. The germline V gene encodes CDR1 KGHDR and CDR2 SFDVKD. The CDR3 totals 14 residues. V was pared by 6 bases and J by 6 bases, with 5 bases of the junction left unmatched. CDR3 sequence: CATSQSGGFNEQFF. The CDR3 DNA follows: TGTGCCACCAGTCAAAGCGGGGGGTTCAATGAGCAGTTCTTC.

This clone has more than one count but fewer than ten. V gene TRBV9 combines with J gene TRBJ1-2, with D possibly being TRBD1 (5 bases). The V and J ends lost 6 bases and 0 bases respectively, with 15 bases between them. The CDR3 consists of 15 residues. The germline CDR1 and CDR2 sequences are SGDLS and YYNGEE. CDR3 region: CASNPRGLANYGYTF. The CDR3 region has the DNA TGTGCCAGCAACCCTAGGGGTTTAGCTAACTATGGCTACACCTTC.

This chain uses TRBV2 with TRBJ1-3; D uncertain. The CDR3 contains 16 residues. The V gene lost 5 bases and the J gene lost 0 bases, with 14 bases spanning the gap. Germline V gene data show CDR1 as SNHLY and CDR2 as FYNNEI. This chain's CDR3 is CASSPDRSSSGNTIYF. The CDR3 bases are TGTGCCAGCAGTCCTGACCGGTCGAGCTCTGGAAACACCATATATTTT.

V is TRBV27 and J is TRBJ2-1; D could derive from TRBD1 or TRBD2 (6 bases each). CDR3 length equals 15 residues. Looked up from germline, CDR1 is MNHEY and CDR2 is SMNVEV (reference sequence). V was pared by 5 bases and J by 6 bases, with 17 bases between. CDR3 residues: CASSLWGALGNEQFF. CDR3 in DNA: TGTGCCAGCAGTCTTTGGGGGGCTCTTGGCAATGAGCAGTTCTTC.

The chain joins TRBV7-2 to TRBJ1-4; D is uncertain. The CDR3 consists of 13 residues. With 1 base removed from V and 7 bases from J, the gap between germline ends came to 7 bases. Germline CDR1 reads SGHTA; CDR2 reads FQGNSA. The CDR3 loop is CASSLGGLEKLFF. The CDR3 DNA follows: TGTGCCAGCAGCTTAGGCGGCCTTGAAAAACTGTTTTTT.

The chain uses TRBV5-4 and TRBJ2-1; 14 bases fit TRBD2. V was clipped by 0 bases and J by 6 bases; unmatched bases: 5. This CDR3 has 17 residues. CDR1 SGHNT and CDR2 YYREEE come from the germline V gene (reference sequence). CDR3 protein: CASSLGGLAGGLNEQFF. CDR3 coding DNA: TGTGCCAGCAGCTTGGGAGGACTAGCGGGGGGCCTCAATGAGCAGTTCTTC.